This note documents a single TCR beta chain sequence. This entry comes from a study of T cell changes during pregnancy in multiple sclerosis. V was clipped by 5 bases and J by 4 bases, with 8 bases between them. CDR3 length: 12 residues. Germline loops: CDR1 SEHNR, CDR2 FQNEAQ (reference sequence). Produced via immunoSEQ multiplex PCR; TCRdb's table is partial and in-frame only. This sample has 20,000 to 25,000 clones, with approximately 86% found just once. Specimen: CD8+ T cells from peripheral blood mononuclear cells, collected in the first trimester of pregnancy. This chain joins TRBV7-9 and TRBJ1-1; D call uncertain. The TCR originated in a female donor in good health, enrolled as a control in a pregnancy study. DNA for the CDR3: TGTGCCAGCAGCCGCGGCGGCACTGAAGCTTTCTTT. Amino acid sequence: CASSRGGTEAFF.